Here is one TCR beta chain with its context. Germline V gene sequence: CDR1 MGHRA, CDR2 YSYEKL. After removal of 0 bases from V and 3 bases from J, the junction contained 9 bases not matched to a gene. The CDR3 extends over 17 amino acids. These data are taken from a study of blood T cell repertoires in COVID-19. Study-wide background: Samples came from the United States, Italy and Spain, spanning acute and convalescent COVID-19. T cells, B-cell-depleted T cells, or PBMCs supplied cDNA or gDNA.

Authors' methods: Quantification of nucleated cells was approximated via reference gene primer amplification. Generated by immunoSEQ multiplex PCR, the TCRdb table keeps only in-frame clones and is missing some. Clone size and the V and J calls come from that table; the DNA yielded D and trimming. This sample carries roughly 120,000 clones, 60% to 80% of them seen once, and the ten largest clones take 6.5% to 9.5%. V and J are TRBV4-1 and TRBJ2-7, with 9 nucleotides matching TRBD2. The source of this sequence is a human donor in a cohort sampled during active COVID-19. Sequenced sample: peripheral blood. CDR3 protein: CASSQEVGTSFFYEQYF. In DNA, the CDR3 is TGCGCCAGCAGCCAAGAGGTGGGGACTAGCTTTTTCTACGAGCAGTACTTC.